This T cell receptor beta chain appears in the sequencing data of a study of blood T cell repertoires in COVID-19 (dated by TCRdb to about 2020). With regard to the full study: Collaborator samples came from the United States, Italy and Spain and covered acute and convalescent phases of COVID-19. HLA class I and class II types, where available, came from metadata supplied by the sample provider rather than from assay-based typing. The material from the prospective study consisted of cDNA or gDNA derived from T cells, B-cell-depleted T cells, or PBMCs. The sample metadata nearly always contained a de-identified subject ID, COVID-19 status, age in years and sex. Samples were obtained from the ongoing ImmuneRACE study (first 160 participants) and from some 1,200 subjects provided by 6 global collaborators. Subjects who had been exposed to COVID-19, were actively infected with it, or had recovered from it provided the deeply sampled blood TCRbeta repertoires that made up the dataset. The repertoires were released in a freely available public database meant as a resource for research on the immune response to SARS-CoV-2. Points the paper makes about the study in general: The quantity of clinical and demographic metadata differed by source and by participant and was supplied without curation.

TCRbeta CDR3 regions were amplified from genomic DNA using the immunoSEQ Assay, a bias-controlled multiplex PCR. The paper's data handling went like this. Within the assay, amplification of reference gene primers was used to estimate how many nucleated cells each sample contained. To quantify the absolute abundance of each unique TCRbeta CDR3 rearrangement, sequence reads were collapsed and filtered. For each sample, productive Simpson clonality was calculated by taking the square root of Simpson's diversity index across productive rearrangements. Not all clones reach the TCRdb copy of this immuneACCESS table, which keeps in-frame sequences only. Checked studies attribute under half of the gap to unresolved V genes and leave the rest unexplained. The V and J calls and clone size are taken from that table; D and trimming were inferred from the DNA. This sample has 300,000 to 400,000 clones in its table, and over 75% of those were observed once. Around 5% of the sample is held by the ten biggest clonotypes.

The CDR3 sequence holds 15 residues, the cysteine and phenylalanine included. Here the CDR3 DNA is all that survives: 45 bases in frame from base 1. The germline V gene sets CDR1 to MGHRA and CDR2 to YSYEKL. Clipping removes 3 bases from V and 8 bases from J, with 8 as the unmatched junction base count. Participants in the prospective study were enrolled through a virtual design, were aged roughly 18 to 100 years, and lived in 24 United States geographic areas. Cohort assignment in the prospective study relied on participant-reported clinical history from a screening survey and a study questionnaire. Recovered participants in ImmuneRACE Cohort 3 were defined by two consecutive negative NP/OP PCR tests, clearance by a healthcare professional, or resolution of symptoms. In the prospective study, mobile phlebotomists collected whole blood, serum and a nasopharyngeal or oropharyngeal swab from each participant. Additional blood draws and questionnaires over a roughly two-month period could optionally be provided by prospective study participants. Before DNA extraction, blood samples from the prospective study were shipped at room temperature or frozen.

This clone has a single count. Which antigen it targets is not known. It has no much larger one-base neighbor in the sample; base qualities were not kept. The V and J genes are TRBV4-1 and TRBJ1-4, with TRBD1 matching 8 junction bases. The sample was PBMCs or T cells enriched from blood (not recorded which). The sequence was obtained from a man aged 30 to 45 who had recovered from COVID-19. This receptor has the CDR3 CASSHLAGGREKLFF. The nucleotides are TGCGCCAGCAGCCATCTGGCAGGGGGCAGGGAAAAACTGTTTTTT.